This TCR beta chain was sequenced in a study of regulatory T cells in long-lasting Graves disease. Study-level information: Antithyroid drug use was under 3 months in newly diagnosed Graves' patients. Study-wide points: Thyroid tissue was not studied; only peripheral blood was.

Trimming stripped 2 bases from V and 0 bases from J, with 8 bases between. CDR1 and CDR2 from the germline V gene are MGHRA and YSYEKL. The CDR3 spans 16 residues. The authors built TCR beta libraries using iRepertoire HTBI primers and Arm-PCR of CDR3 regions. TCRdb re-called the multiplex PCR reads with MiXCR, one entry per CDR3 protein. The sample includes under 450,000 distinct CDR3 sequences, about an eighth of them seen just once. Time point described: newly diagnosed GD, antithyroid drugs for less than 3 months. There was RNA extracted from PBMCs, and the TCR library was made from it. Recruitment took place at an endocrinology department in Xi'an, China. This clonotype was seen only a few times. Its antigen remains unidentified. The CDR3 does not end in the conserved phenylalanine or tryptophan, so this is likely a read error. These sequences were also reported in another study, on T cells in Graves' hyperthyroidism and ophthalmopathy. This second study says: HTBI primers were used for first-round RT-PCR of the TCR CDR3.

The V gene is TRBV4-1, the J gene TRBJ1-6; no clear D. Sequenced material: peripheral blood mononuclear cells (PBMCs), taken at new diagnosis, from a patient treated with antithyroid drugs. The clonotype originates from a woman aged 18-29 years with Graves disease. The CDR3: CASSQTGSSYNSPLHL. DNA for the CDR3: TGCGCCAGCAGCCAAACTGGGAGCTCCTATAATTCACCCCTCCACCTT.